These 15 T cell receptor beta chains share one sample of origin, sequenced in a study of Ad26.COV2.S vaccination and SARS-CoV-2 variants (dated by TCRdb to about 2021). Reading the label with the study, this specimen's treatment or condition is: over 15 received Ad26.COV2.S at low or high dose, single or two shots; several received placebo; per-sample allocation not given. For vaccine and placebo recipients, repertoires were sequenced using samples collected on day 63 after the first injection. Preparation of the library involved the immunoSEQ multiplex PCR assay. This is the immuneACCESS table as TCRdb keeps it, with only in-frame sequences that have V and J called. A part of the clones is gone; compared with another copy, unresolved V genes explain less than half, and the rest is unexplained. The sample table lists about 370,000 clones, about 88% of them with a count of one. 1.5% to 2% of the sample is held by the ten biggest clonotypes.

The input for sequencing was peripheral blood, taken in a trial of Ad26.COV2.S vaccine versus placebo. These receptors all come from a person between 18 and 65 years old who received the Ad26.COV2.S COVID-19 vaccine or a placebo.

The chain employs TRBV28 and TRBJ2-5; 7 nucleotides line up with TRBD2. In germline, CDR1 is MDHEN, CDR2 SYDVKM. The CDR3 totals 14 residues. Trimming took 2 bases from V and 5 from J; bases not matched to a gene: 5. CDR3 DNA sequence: TGTGCCAGCAGTTTAAAGACTAGCAAGGAGACCCAGTACTTC. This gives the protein CASSLKTSKETQYF.

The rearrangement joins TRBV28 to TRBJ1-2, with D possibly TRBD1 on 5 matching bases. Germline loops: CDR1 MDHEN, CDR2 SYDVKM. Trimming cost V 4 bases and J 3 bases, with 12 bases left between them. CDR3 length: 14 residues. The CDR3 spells CASSSGPRYYGYTF. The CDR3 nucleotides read TGTGCCAGCAGTTCGGGGCCCCGCTACTATGGCTACACCTTC.

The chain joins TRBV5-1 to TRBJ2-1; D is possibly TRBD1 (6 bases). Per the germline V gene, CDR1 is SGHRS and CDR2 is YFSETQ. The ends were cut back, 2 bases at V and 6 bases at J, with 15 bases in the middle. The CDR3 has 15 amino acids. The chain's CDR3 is CASSLQGLVSNEQFF. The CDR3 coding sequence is TGCGCCAGCAGCTTACAGGGTTTGGTAAGCAATGAGCAGTTCTTC.

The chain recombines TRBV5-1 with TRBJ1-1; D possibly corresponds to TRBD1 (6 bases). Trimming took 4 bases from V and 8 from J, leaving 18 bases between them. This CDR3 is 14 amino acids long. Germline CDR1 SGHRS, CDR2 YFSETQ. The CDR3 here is CASSPQQTGLEAFF. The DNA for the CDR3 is TGCGCCAGCAGCCCGCAACAGACAGGTCTCGAAGCTTTCTTT.

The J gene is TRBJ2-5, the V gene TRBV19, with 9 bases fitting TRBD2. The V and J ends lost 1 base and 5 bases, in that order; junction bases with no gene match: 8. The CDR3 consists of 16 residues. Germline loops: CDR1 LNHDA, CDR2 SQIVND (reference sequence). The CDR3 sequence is CASSIGGTSFRETQYF. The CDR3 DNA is TGTGCCAGTAGTATAGGAGGGACTAGCTTTCGGGAGACCCAGTACTTC.

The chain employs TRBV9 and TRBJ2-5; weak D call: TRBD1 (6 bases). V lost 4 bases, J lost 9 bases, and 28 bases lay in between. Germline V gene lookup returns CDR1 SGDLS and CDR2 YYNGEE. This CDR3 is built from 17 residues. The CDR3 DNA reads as TGTGCCAGCAGCCCCCGTCCGGGACCCCCCGGGGCAGGGGCCCAGTACTTC. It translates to CASSPRPGPPGAGAQYF.

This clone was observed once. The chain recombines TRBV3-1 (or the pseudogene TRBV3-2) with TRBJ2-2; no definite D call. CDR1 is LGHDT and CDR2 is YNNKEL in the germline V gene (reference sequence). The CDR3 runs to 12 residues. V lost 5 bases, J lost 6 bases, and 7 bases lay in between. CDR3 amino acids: CASSDFSGELFF. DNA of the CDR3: TGTGCCAGCAGCGATTTTTCCGGGGAGCTGTTTTTT.

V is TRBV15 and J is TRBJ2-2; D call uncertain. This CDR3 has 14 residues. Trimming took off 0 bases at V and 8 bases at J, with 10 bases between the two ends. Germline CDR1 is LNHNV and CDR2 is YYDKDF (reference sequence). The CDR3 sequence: CATSRDLLGGELFF. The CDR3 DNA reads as TGTGCCACCAGCAGAGATTTGCTAGGAGGGGAGCTGTTTTTT.

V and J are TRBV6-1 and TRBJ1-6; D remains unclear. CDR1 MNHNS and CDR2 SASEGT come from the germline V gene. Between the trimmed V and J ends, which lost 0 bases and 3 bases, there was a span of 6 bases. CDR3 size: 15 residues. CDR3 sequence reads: CASSEAQGYNSPLHF. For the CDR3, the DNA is TGTGCCAGCAGTGAAGCGCAAGGCTATAATTCACCCCTCCACTTT.

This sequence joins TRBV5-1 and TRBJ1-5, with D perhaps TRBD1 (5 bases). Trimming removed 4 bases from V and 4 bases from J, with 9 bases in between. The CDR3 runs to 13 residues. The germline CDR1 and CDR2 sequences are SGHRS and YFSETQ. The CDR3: CASSEGVNQPQHF. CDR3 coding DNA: TGCGCCAGCAGCGAAGGGGTAAATCAGCCCCAGCATTTT.

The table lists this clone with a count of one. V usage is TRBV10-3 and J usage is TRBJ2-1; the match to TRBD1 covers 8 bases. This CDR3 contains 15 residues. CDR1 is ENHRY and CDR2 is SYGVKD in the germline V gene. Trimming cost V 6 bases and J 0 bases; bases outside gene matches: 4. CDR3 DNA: TGTGCCATCAGGGATACAGGGGGCTCCTACAATGAGCAGTTCTTC. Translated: CAIRDTGGSYNEQFF.

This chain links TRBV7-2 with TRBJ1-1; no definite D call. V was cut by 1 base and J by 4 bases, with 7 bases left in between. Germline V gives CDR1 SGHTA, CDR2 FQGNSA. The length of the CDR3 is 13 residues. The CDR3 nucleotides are TGTGCCAGCAGCTTAGGCCTCAGCACTGAAGCTTTCTTT. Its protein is CASSLGLSTEAFF. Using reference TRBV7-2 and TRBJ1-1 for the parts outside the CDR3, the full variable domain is GAGVSQSPSNKVTEKGKDVELRCDPISGHTALYWYRQSLGQGLEFLIYFQGNSAPDKSGLPSDRFSAERTGGSVSTLTIQRTQQEDSAVYLCASSLGLSTEAFFGQGTRLTVV.

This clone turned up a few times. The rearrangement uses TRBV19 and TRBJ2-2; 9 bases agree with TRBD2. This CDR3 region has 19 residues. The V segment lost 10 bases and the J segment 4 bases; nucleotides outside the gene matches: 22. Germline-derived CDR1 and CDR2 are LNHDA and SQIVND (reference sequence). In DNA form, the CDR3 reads TGTGCCATCGAGACGTACCTAGGCGCGGGAGGGCCGGTCACCGGGGAGCTGTTTTTT. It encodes CAIETYLGAGGPVTGELFF.

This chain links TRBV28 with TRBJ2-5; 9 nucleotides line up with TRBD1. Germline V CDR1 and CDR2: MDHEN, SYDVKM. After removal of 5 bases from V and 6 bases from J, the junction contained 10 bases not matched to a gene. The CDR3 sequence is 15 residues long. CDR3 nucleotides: TGTGCCAGCAGTGGTGAGGGACAGGGCGGAAAGACCCAGTACTTC. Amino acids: CASSGEGQGGKTQYF.

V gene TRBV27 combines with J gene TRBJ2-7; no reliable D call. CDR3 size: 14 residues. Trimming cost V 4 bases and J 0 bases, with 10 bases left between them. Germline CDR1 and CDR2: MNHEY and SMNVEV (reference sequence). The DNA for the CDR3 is TGTGCCAGCAGTTCCCCCCGGAGCTCCTACGAGCAGTACTTC. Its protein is CASSSPRSSYEQYF.